This entry lists 8 T cell receptor beta chains sequenced from one sample in a study of control samples from healthy donors and cancer patients. Using immunoSEQ multiplex PCR, the repertoire was profiled, and TCRdb retains in-frame clones only, with some absent. The sample holds approximately 140,000 clones, around 94% seen once. Source material: blood. The receptors shown here come from a middle-aged man in good health.

V gene TRBV5-5 combines with J gene TRBJ1-1; D not certain. Trimming cost V 7 bases and J 4 bases, with 8 bases left between them. The CDR3 length is 11 residues. Germline CDR1 SGHKS, CDR2 YYEKEE (reference sequence). The chain's CDR3 is CASLGVTEAFF. For the CDR3, the DNA is TGTGCCAGCCTCGGGGTCACTGAAGCTTTCTTT. Filled out from reference TRBV5-5 and TRBJ1-1, the complete variable domain reads DAGVTQSPTHLIKTRGQQVTLRCSPISGHKSVSWYQQVLGQGPQFIFQYYEKEERGRGNFPDRFSARQFPNYSSELNVNALLLGDSALYLCASLGVTEAFFGQGTRLTVV.

This clone was found once. The chain recombines TRBV4-3 with TRBJ1-6; D uncertain. CDR1 and CDR2 (germline): LGHNA, YSLEER. Trimming pared 1 base from V and 9 bases from J, leaving 16 bases between. The CDR3 is 16 residues long. For the CDR3, the DNA is TGCGCCAGCAGCCAAGGTTGGCAGGACGCGGGTTCACCCCTCCACTTT. Protein product: CASSQGWQDAGSPLHF.

The chain links TRBV4-1 to TRBJ2-3, with 14 bases aligning to TRBD2. This CDR3 contains 18 residues. Germline assignment: CDR1 MGHRA and CDR2 YSYEKL. With 3 bases clipped from V and 0 bases from J, the junction kept 5 bases outside the gene matches. The chain's CDR3 is CASSQGTSGGLSTDTQYF. The CDR3, as DNA: TGCGCCAGCAGCCAGGGGACTAGCGGGGGTCTTAGCACAGATACGCAGTATTTT.

The chain carries TRBV2 and TRBJ1-1; D not resolved. V shed 4 bases and J shed 0 bases, with 6 bases lying between them. There are 13 residues in the CDR3. Germline V gene data show CDR1 as SNHLY and CDR2 as FYNNEI. The CDR3 region is CASSGRLNTEAFF. The CDR3 DNA sequence: TGTGCCAGCAGTGGACGGTTGAACACTGAAGCTTTCTTT.

The V gene is TRBV5-1, the J gene TRBJ2-6; TRBD1 is a possible D gene (5 bases). The ends were cut back, 5 bases at V and 0 bases at J, with 9 bases in the middle. Germline values: CDR1 SGHRS, CDR2 YFSETQ. The CDR3 extends over 15 amino acids. The DNA of the CDR3 is TGCGCCAGCAGGGTAGGGGTCTCTGGGGCCAACGTCCTGACTTTC. Translating gives CASRVGVSGANVLTF.

The chain has TRBV4-1 and TRBJ1-1; D unclear. CDR3 length equals 17 residues. Looked up from germline, CDR1 is MGHRA and CDR2 is YSYEKL. Between the trimmed V and J ends, which lost 3 bases and 2 bases, there was a span of 19 bases. The CDR3 is CASSQGRNGPRNTEAFF. CDR3 nucleotide sequence: TGCGCCAGCAGCCAGGGCCGAAACGGGCCAAGAAACACTGAAGCTTTCTTT.

V is TRBV5-6 and J is TRBJ1-1; D remains ambiguous. Germline CDR1 and CDR2: SGHDT and YYEEEE. V was pared by 4 bases and J by 5 bases, with 12 bases between. This CDR3 has 13 amino acids. CDR3 region: CASSRSAGTEAFF. The CDR3 DNA sequence: TGTGCCAGCAGCAGATCGGCGGGGACTGAAGCTTTCTTT.

The sample holds one count of this clone. The chain combines TRBV18 with TRBJ2-3; 7 bases line up with TRBD1. V shed 5 bases and J 3 bases; nucleotides not matched to a gene: 5. Germline CDR1 KGHSH, CDR2 LQKENI. This CDR3 has 14 amino acids. The CDR3 loop reads CASSFGTATDTQYF. The CDR3 DNA follows: TGTGCCAGCTCATTCGGGACAGCTACAGATACGCAGTATTTT.